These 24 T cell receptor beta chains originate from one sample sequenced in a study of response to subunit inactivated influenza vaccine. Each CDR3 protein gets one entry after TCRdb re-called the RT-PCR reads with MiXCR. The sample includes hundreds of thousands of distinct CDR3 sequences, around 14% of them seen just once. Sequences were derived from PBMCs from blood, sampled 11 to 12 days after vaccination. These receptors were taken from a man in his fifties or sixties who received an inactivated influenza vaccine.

The CDR3 is CASSLNKSWRRSGELFF. CDR3 DNA: TGTGCCAGCAGCTTAAATAAAAGTTGGAGAAGGTCCGGGGAGCTGTTTTTT. J is TRBJ2-2 and V is TRBV7-2; unclear D gene. Trimming removed 2 bases at V and 6 bases at J, with 19 bases between. The CDR3 has 17 amino acids. The germline V gene has CDR1 SGHTA and CDR2 FQGNSA.

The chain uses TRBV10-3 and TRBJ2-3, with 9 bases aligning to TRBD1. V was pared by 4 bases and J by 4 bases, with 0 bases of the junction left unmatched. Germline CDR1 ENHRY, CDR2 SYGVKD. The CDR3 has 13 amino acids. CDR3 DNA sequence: TGTGCCATCAGTGGACAGGGGGCAGATACGCAGTATTTT. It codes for CAISGQGADTQYF.

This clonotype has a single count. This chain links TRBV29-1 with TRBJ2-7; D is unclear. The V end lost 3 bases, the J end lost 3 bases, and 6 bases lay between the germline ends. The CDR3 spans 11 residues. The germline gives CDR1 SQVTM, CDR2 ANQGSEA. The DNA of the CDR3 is TGCAGCGTTGATTGGCACTACGAGCAGTACTTC. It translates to CSVDWHYEQYF.

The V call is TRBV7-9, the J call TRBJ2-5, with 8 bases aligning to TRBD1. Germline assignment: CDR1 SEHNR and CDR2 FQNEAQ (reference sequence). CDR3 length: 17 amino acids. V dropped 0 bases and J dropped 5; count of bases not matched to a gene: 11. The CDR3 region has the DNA TGTGCCAGCAGCTTAGCCGGGACAGGCACTTATACGGAGACCCAGTACTTC. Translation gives CASSLAGTGTYTETQYF. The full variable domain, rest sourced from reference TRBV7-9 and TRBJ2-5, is DTGVSQNPRHKITKRGQNVTFRCDPISEHNRLYWYRQTLGQGPEFLTYFQNEAQLEKSRLLSDRFSAERPKGSFSTLEIQRTEQGDSAMYLCASSLAGTGTYTETQYFGPGTRLLVL.

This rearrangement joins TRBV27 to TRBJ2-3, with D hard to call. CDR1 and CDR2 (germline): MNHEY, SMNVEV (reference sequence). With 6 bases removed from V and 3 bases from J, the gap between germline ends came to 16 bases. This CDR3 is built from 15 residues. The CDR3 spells CASSRAQPWTDTQYF. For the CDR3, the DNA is TGTGCCAGCAGCCGAGCCCAACCCTGGACAGATACGCAGTATTTT.

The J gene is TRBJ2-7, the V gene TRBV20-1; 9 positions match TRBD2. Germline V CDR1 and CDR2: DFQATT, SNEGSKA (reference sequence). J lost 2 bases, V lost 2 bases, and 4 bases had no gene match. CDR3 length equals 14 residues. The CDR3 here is CSARTLAGTYEQYF. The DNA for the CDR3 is TGCAGTGCTAGAACGCTAGCGGGAACCTACGAGCAGTACTTC.

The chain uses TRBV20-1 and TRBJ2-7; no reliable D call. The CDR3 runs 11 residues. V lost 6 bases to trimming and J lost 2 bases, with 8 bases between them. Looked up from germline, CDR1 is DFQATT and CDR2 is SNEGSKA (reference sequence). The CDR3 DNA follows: TGCAGTGCCAAGGATACCTACGAGCAGTACTTC. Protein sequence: CSAKDTYEQYF.

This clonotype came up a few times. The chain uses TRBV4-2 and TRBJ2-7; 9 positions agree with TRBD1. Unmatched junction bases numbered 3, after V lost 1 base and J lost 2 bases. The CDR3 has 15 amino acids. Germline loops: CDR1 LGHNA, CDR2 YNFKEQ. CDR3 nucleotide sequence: TGTGCCAGCAGCCAAGGGGGACAGGGTCCCTACGAGCAGTACTTC. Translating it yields CASSQGGQGPYEQYF.

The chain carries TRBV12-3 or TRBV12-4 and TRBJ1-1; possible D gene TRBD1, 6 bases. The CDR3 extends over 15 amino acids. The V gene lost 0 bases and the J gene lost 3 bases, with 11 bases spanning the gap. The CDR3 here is CASSLARGADTEAFF. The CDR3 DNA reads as TGTGCCAGCAGTTTAGCGCGGGGGGCGGACACTGAAGCTTTCTTT.

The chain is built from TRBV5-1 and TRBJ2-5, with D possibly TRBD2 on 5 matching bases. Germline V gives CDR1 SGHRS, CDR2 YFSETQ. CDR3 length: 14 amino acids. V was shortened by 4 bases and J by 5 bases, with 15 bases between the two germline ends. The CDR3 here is CASSLGELGETQYF. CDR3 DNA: TGCGCCAGCAGCCTTGGGGAGCTTGGGGAGACCCAGTACTTC.

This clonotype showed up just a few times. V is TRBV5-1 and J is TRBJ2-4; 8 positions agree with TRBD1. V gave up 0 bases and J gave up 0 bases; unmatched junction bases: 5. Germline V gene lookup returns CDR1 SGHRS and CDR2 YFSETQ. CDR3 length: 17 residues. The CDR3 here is CASSLAPDRGAKNIQYF. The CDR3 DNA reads TGCGCCAGCAGCTTGGCCCCAGACAGGGGAGCCAAAAACATTCAGTACTTC.

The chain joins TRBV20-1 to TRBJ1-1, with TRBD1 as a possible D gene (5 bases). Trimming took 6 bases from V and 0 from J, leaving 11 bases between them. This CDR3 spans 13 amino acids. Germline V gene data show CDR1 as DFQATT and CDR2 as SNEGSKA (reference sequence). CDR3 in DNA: TGCAGTGCCAGGAGACAGATGAACACTGAAGCTTTCTTT. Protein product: CSARRQMNTEAFF.

The CDR3 sequence is CASSLVLAGNTQYF. CDR3 nucleotide sequence: TGTGCCAGCAGCTTAGTGCTAGCGGGGAACACGCAGTATTTT. This chain uses TRBV5-5 with TRBJ2-3; TRBD2 matches at 9 bases. Per the germline V gene, CDR1 is SGHKS and CDR2 is YYEKEE (reference sequence). Trimming took 2 bases from V and 9 from J; bases not matched to a gene: 7. The CDR3 is 14 residues long.

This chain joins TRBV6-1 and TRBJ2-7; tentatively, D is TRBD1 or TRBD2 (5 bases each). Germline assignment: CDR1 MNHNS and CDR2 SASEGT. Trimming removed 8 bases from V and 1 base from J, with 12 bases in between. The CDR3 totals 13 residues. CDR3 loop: CASQRDGSYEQYF. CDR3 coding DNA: TGTGCCAGCCAACGGGACGGATCCTACGAGCAGTACTTC.

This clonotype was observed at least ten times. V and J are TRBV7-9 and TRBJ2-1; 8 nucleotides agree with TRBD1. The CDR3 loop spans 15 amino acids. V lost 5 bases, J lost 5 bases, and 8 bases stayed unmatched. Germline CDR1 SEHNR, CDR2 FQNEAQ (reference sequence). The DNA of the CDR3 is TGTGCCAGCAGCCTACCGGGACAGGTCCACAATGAGCAGTTCTTC. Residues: CASSLPGQVHNEQFF. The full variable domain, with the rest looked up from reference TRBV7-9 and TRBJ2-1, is DTGVSQNPRHKITKRGQNVTFRCDPISEHNRLYWYRQTLGQGPEFLTYFQNEAQLEKSRLLSDRFSAERPKGSFSTLEIQRTEQGDSAMYLCASSLPGQVHNEQFFGPGTRLTVL.

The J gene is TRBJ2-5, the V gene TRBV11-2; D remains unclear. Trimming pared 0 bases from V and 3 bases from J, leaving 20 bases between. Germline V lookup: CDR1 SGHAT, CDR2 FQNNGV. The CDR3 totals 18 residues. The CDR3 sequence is CASSLDLFRNTLKETQYF. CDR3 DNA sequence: TGTGCCAGCAGCTTAGATCTGTTCCGAAATACCTTAAAAGAGACCCAGTACTTC.

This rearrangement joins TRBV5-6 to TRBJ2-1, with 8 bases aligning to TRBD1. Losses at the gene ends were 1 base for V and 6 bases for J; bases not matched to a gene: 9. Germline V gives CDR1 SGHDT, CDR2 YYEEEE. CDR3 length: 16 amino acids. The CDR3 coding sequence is TGTGCCAGCAGCTTGAGTGGACAGGGATACCGCAATGAGCAGTTCTTC. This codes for CASSLSGQGYRNEQFF.

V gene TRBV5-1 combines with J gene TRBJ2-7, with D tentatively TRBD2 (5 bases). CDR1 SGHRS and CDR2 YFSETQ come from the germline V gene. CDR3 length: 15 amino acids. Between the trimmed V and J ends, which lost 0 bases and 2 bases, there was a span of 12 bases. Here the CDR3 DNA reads TGCGCCAGCAGCTTGGCCCGGACGCGGGCCTACGAGCAGTACTTC. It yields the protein CASSLARTRAYEQYF.

CDR3 nucleotides: TGTGCCAGCAGTCACGGACTAGCGGGAGGGCCGGAGACCCAGTACTTC. This gives the protein CASSHGLAGGPETQYF. The rearrangement joins TRBV6-2 or TRBV6-3 to TRBJ2-5, with TRBD2 matching 15 bases. Germline V lookup: CDR1 MNHEY, CDR2 SVGEGT. CDR3 length equals 16 residues. Trimming cost V 5 bases and J 5 bases; bases outside gene matches: 6.

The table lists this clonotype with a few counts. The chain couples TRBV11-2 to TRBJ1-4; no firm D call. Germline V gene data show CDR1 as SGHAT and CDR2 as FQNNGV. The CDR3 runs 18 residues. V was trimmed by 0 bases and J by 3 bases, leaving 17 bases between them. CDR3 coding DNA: TGTGCCAGCAGCTTAGATTCTCCCCCCATTGCGGCTAATGAAAAACTGTTTTTT. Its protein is CASSLDSPPIAANEKLFF. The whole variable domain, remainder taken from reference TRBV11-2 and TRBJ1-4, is EAGVAQSPRYKIIEKRQSVAFWCNPISGHATLYWYQQILGQGPKLLIQFQNNGVVDDSQLPKDRFSAERLKGVDSTLKIQPAKLEDSAVYLCASSLDSPPIAANEKLFFGSGTQLSVL.

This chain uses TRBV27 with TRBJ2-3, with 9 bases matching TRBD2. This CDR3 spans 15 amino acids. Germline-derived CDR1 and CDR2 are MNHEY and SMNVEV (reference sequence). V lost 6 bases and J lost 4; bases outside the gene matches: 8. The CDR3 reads CASSPGTSFPDTQYF. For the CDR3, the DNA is TGTGCCAGCAGCCCCGGGACTAGCTTCCCAGATACGCAGTATTTT.

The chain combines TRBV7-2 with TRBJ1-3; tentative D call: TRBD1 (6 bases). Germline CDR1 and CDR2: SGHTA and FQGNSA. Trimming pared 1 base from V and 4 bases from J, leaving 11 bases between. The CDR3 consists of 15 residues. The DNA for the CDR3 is TGTGCCAGCAGCTTAGTATGGGGGCGAGGAAACACCATATATTTT. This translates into CASSLVWGRGNTIYF.

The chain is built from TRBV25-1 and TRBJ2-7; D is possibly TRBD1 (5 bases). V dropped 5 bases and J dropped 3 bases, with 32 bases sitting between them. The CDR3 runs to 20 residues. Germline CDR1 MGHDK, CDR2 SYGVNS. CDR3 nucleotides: TGTGCCAGCAGTTGGCCCCCAGGGCGACGGTACCCTCCTTTGAACTACGAGCAGTACTTC. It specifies CASSWPPGRRYPPLNYEQYF.

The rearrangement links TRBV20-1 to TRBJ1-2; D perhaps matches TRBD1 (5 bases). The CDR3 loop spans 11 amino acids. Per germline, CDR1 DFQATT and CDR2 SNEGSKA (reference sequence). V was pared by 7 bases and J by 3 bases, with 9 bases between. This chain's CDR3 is CSGTLHYGYTF. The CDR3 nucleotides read TGCAGTGGGACACTGCACTATGGCTACACCTTC.